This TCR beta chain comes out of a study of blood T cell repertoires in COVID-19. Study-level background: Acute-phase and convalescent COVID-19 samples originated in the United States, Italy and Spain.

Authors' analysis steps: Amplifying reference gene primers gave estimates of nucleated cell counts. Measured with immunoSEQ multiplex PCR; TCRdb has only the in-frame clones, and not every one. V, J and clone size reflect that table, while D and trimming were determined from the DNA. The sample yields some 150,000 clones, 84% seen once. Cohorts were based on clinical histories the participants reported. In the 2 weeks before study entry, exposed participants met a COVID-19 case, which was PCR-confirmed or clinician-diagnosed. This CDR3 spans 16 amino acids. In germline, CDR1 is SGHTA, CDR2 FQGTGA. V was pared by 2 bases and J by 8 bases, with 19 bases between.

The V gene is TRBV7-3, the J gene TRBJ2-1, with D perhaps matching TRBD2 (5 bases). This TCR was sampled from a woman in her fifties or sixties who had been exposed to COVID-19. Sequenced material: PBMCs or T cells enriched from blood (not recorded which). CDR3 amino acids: CASSLLPSGKDDEQFF. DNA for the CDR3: TGTGCCAGCAGCTTATTGCCTTCGGGGAAGGACGATGAGCAGTTCTTC.